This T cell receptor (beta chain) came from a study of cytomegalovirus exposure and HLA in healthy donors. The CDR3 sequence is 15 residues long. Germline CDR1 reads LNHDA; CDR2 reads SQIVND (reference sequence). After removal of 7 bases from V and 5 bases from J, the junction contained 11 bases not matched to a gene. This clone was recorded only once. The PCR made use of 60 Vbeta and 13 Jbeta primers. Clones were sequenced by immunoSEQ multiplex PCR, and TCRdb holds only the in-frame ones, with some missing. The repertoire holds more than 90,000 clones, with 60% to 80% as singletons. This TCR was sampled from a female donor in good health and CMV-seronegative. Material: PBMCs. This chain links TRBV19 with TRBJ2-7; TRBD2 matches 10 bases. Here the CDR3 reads CASKAQRGGNHEQYF. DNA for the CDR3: TGTGCCAGTAAGGCCCAGCGGGGGGGCAACCACGAGCAGTACTTC. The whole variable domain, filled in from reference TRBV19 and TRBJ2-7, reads DGGITQSPKYLFRKEGQNVTLSCEQNLNHDAMYWYRQDPGQGLRLIYYSQIVNDFQKGDIAEGYSVSREKKESFPLTVTSAQKNPTAFYLCASKAQRGGNHEQYFGPGTRLTVT.